The 32 T cell receptor beta chains below all came from one sample that was sequenced in a study of OX40 agonist ivuxolimab in advanced cancers. Sequencing used immunoSEQ multiplex PCR; TCRdb keeps in-frame clones, though not all of them. The data contain roughly 70,000 clones, 80% to 90% of them singletons. Sequencing used CD4+ or CD8+ T cells sorted from blood, obtained in a trial of the OX40 agonist ivuxolimab. These receptors were taken from an adult with an advanced solid tumor such as melanoma, head and neck, liver or kidney cancer.

The chain combines TRBV6-1 with TRBJ1-1; D uncertain. This CDR3 contains 13 residues. Looked up from germline, CDR1 is MNHNS and CDR2 is SASEGT. Deletions cut 6 bases from V and 6 bases from J, with 14 bases between. In DNA form, the CDR3 reads TGTGCCAGCAGATCCCTCTCTCGATCTGAAGCTTTCTTT. Translation: CASRSLSRSEAFF.

The chain uses TRBV27 and TRBJ2-1, with D perhaps TRBD1 (5 bases). The CDR3 is 13 residues long. Germline V gives CDR1 MNHEY, CDR2 SMNVEV (reference sequence). Between the trimmed V and J ends, which lost 2 bases and 9 bases, there was a span of 11 bases. This CDR3 is CASSLRGSAEQFF. The CDR3 DNA reads TGTGCCAGCAGTTTAAGGGGCTCCGCTGAGCAGTTCTTC.

This chain joins TRBV7-9 and TRBJ1-1, with 10 bases that match TRBD1. J lost 10 bases, V lost 5 bases, and 7 bases had no gene match. CDR3 size: 13 residues. CDR1 is SEHNR and CDR2 is FQNEAQ in the germline V gene (reference sequence). CDR3 nucleotides: TGTGCCAGCAGCCCCGGGACAGGGGAAATAGCTTTCTTT. It yields the protein CASSPGTGEIAFF.

The rearrangement uses TRBV10-3 and TRBJ2-1, with D perhaps matching TRBD2 (6 bases). The CDR3 spans 13 residues. In germline, CDR1 is ENHRY, CDR2 SYGVKD. V was cut by 4 bases and J by 7 bases, with 11 bases left in between. CDR3 DNA: TGTGCCATCAGTGCCCTACTAGCTAATGAGCAGTTCTTC. It translates to CAISALLANEQFF.

The J gene is TRBJ1-4, the V gene TRBV6-6; the D is unclear. Germline CDR1 MNHNY, CDR2 SVGAGI (reference sequence). The V and J ends lost 4 bases and 7 bases respectively, with 13 bases between them. This CDR3 spans 14 amino acids. The CDR3 region is CASSSTAWAEKLFF. The CDR3 nucleotides read TGTGCCAGCAGTTCTACAGCTTGGGCTGAAAAACTGTTTTTT.

The sample holds one count of this clone. This rearrangement joins TRBV7-2 to TRBJ2-5; tentatively, D is TRBD2 (5 bases). CDR1 and CDR2 (germline): SGHTA, FQGNSA. V was pared by 2 bases and J by 5 bases, with 15 bases between. The CDR3 sequence is 15 residues long. The chain's CDR3 is CASSLSWEKGETQYF. DNA of the CDR3: TGTGCCAGCAGCTTATCGTGGGAGAAGGGTGAGACCCAGTACTTC.

The chain joins TRBV7-9 to TRBJ1-3, with 9 bases that match TRBD1. Germline V gene lookup returns CDR1 SEHNR and CDR2 FQNEAQ (reference sequence). The CDR3 is 15 residues long. The V gene end was trimmed by 5 bases and the J gene end by 1 base; junction bases not matched to a gene: 3. In DNA form, the CDR3 reads TGTGCCAGCAGCACAGACAGGGGGTCTGGAAACACCATATATTTT. As protein: CASSTDRGSGNTIYF. Supplemented by reference TRBV7-9 and TRBJ1-3, the full variable domain reads DTGVSQNPRHKITKRGQNVTFRCDPISEHNRLYWYRQTLGQGPEFLTYFQNEAQLEKSRLLSDRFSAERPKGSFSTLEIQRTEQGDSAMYLCASSTDRGSGNTIYFGEGSWLTVV.

J is TRBJ1-2 and V is TRBV28, with no clear D. CDR3 length equals 12 residues. Trimming shortened V by 5 bases and J by 4 bases, and 8 bases separated the two germline ends. Germline CDR1 MDHEN, CDR2 SYDVKM. In DNA, the CDR3 is TGTGCCAGCAGTCCGACATTCTATGGCTACACCTTC. This sequence encodes CASSPTFYGYTF.

Turning to this clone: Other nucleotide sequences from this sample produce the same CDR3. V gene TRBV30 combines with J gene TRBJ2-7, with 7 nucleotides matching TRBD1. The CDR3 runs 13 residues. Germline CDR1 and CDR2: GTSNPN and SVGIG (reference sequence). The trim removed 2 bases at V and 3 bases at J, leaving 4 bases unmatched. CDR3 in amino acids: CAWSRTGVYEQYF. As DNA, the CDR3 is TGTGCCTGGAGTCGGACAGGCGTCTACGAGCAGTACTTC.

J is TRBJ2-1 and V is TRBV7-9; D gene unclear. Germline CDR1 is SEHNR and CDR2 is FQNEAQ (reference sequence). Trimming took off 3 bases at V and 3 bases at J, with 3 bases between the two ends. The CDR3 covers 12 residues. The CDR3 DNA reads TGTGCCAGCAGCTTCGGCTACAATGAGCAGTTCTTC. This sequence encodes CASSFGYNEQFF.

V is TRBV28 and J is TRBJ2-5, with 8 bases lining up with TRBD2. The germline CDR1 and CDR2 sequences are MDHEN and SYDVKM. The J segment lost 5 bases and the V segment lost 5 bases, leaving 10 bases of the junction unmatched. The CDR3 totals 15 residues. In DNA form, the CDR3 reads TGTGCCAGCAGTCCCGGAGGCGGGAGGAGGGAGACCCAGTACTTC. It is translated as CASSPGGGRRETQYF.

The chain has TRBV28 and TRBJ2-1; the match to TRBD2 covers 8 bases. CDR3 size: 13 residues. The germline CDR1 and CDR2 sequences are MDHEN and SYDVKM. J was trimmed by 6 bases and V by 7 bases; bases with no gene match: 5. DNA for the CDR3: TGTGCCAGCACCTCGGGGGGGGTCAATGAGCAGTTCTTC. This sequence encodes CASTSGGVNEQFF.

This clone was found once. This CDR3 is CSVATGVEYF. CDR3 in DNA: TGCAGCGTTGCGACAGGGGTGGAGTACTTC. The chain couples TRBV29-1 to TRBJ2-7; TRBD1 matches 8 bases. The V gene end was trimmed by 4 bases and the J gene end by 11 bases; junction bases not matched to a gene: 4. Germline CDR1 SQVTM, CDR2 ANQGSEA. The CDR3 is 10 amino acids.

The genes are TRBV9 and TRBJ2-5, with a possible D match to TRBD2 (7 bases). Germline lookup yields CDR1 SGDLS and CDR2 YYNGEE. The CDR3 has 15 amino acids. Trimming cost V 3 bases and J 5 bases, with 17 bases left between them. CDR3 loop: CASSGDGGLRETQYF. The CDR3 DNA is TGTGCCAGCAGCGGGGACGGGGGGCTTAGGGAGACCCAGTACTTC.

The rearrangement uses TRBV9 and TRBJ1-3; the D is unclear. The CDR3 is 14 residues long. Germline-derived CDR1 and CDR2 are SGDLS and YYNGEE. Trimming pared 2 bases from V and 0 bases from J, leaving 6 bases between. CDR3 protein: CASSVSSSGNTIYF. In nucleotides, the CDR3 is TGTGCCAGCAGCGTGAGCAGCTCTGGAAACACCATATATTTT.

This chain links TRBV5-1 with TRBJ2-7; D not resolved. This CDR3 spans 14 amino acids. Germline V lookup: CDR1 SGHRS, CDR2 YFSETQ. V lost 5 bases and J lost 0, with 12 bases in between. The CDR3 loop reads CASRTQISSYEQYF. DNA for the CDR3: TGCGCCAGCAGAACCCAGATTAGCTCCTACGAGCAGTACTTC.

The V gene is TRBV6-6, the J gene TRBJ2-7; maybe TRBD2 (6 bases). This CDR3 contains 15 residues. Germline V gives CDR1 MNHNY, CDR2 SVGAGI (reference sequence). Deletions cut 3 bases from V and 1 base from J, with 13 bases between. DNA of the CDR3: TGTGCCAGCAGTTATGGCGCGGGGTCGTCCTACGAGCAGTACTTC. This translates into CASSYGAGSSYEQYF.

The chain joins TRBV7-3 to TRBJ2-5; 8 nucleotides line up with TRBD1. The CDR3 is 14 residues long. CDR1 SGHTA and CDR2 FQGTGA come from the germline V gene. The J segment lost 5 bases and the V segment lost 5 bases, leaving 7 bases of the junction unmatched. CDR3: CASSTGQGVETQYF. CDR3 nucleotides: TGTGCCAGCAGCACCGGACAGGGTGTTGAGACCCAGTACTTC.

This clone was detected once. This chain links TRBV27 with TRBJ2-1, with TRBD1 matching over 8 bases. V was clipped by 3 bases and J by 10 bases; unmatched bases: 5. The V gene's germline CDR1 is MNHEY and CDR2 SMNVEV (reference sequence). CDR3 length: 13 residues. Here the CDR3 DNA reads TGTGCCAGCAGTTTCGTGACAGGGGAAGAGCAGTTCTTC. Translation gives CASSFVTGEEQFF.

The chain recombines TRBV2 with TRBJ2-5, with no clear D. Germline V gives CDR1 SNHLY, CDR2 FYNNEI. This CDR3 is 14 amino acids long. V lost 7 bases and J lost 5, with 17 bases in between. In DNA, the CDR3 is TGTGCCAGCAACCCCCCCCCGAGGATGGAGACCCAGTACTTC. This encodes CASNPPPRMETQYF.

J is TRBJ1-5 and V is TRBV27; TRBD1 aligns across 9 bases. Per the germline V gene, CDR1 is MNHEY and CDR2 is SMNVEV (reference sequence). The CDR3 runs 19 residues. After removal of 4 bases from V and 0 bases from J, the junction contained 13 bases not matched to a gene. CDR3 coding DNA: TGTGCCAGCAGTTCCACACACAGGGGGCGGCCAAGTAGCAATCAGCCCCAGCATTTT. This sequence encodes CASSSTHRGRPSSNQPQHF.

The chain has TRBV18 and TRBJ1-5; possible D gene TRBD1, 5 bases. Per germline, CDR1 KGHSH and CDR2 LQKENI. The CDR3 sequence is 12 residues long. V was cut by 4 bases and J by 9 bases, with 10 bases left in between. The CDR3 loop reads CASSLGGTPQHF. Written as DNA, the CDR3 is TGTGCCAGCTCACTGGGGGGGACGCCCCAGCATTTT.

V is TRBV6-6 and J is TRBJ1-2; perhaps TRBD1 as D (5 bases). Trimming stripped 6 bases from V and 10 bases from J, with 21 bases between. Germline-derived CDR1 and CDR2 are MNHNY and SVGAGI (reference sequence). This CDR3 has 14 residues. CDR3 protein: CASRVTRLGGIYTF. In DNA, the CDR3 is TGTGCCAGCAGAGTTACTCGGCTCGGGGGGATCTACACCTTC.

The CDR3 loop is CASSLMRSGTTGELFF. The CDR3, as DNA: TGTGCCAGCAGCTTAATGAGAAGCGGGACCACCGGGGAGCTGTTTTTT. The V and J genes are TRBV7-3 and TRBJ2-2; 7 bases line up with TRBD2. Germline V gives CDR1 SGHTA, CDR2 FQGTGA. The CDR3 is 16 amino acids. V was pared by 1 base and J by 4 bases, with 6 bases of the junction left unmatched.

The chain recombines TRBV11-3 with TRBJ1-3, with TRBD1 matching over 7 bases. Trimming took 5 bases from V and 4 from J; bases not matched to a gene: 8. Germline V gene lookup returns CDR1 SGHNT and CDR2 YENEEA. The CDR3 covers 15 residues. This chain's CDR3 is CASSPTPDRGNTIYF. DNA of the CDR3: TGTGCCAGCAGCCCAACCCCGGACAGGGGAAACACCATATATTTT.

This clone was seen once. The rearrangement uses TRBV29-1 and TRBJ1-2; D is unclear. V lost 4 bases, J lost 3 bases, and 9 bases lay in between. Germline loops: CDR1 SQVTM, CDR2 ANQGSEA. CDR3 length: 12 residues. The CDR3: CSVVSQDYGYTF. DNA for the CDR3: TGCAGCGTTGTATCTCAGGACTATGGCTACACCTTC.

The chain is built from TRBV18 and TRBJ2-2; a possible D gene is TRBD2 (6 bases). Germline V CDR1 and CDR2: KGHSH, LQKENI. The CDR3 runs to 16 residues. The V end was cut by 0 bases, the J end by 4 bases, with 12 bases between. The CDR3 nucleotides are TGTGCCAGCTCACCACCGGGGGGATTCTCCACCGGGGAGCTGTTTTTT. Its translation is CASSPPGGFSTGELFF.

The chain recombines TRBV5-1 with TRBJ2-3; D is uncertain. Germline V gene data show CDR1 as SGHRS and CDR2 as YFSETQ. The CDR3 spans 16 residues. Trimming removed 0 bases from V and 0 bases from J, with 11 bases in between. The CDR3 bases are TGCGCCAGCAGCTTGGCCTTGAGGCCGAGCACAGATACGCAGTATTTT. This codes for CASSLALRPSTDTQYF.

The chain carries TRBV30 and TRBJ1-1, with 10 nucleotides matching TRBD1. V dropped 5 bases and J dropped 10; count of bases not matched to a gene: 4. There are 11 residues in the CDR3. Germline values: CDR1 GTSNPN, CDR2 SVGIG (reference sequence). This CDR3 reads CAWGQGVVAFF. DNA of the CDR3: TGTGCCTGGGGACAGGGGGTAGTAGCTTTCTTT.

The chain carries TRBV7-9 and TRBJ2-3; possibly TRBD2 for D (5 bases). CDR3 length: 13 residues. The germline CDR1 and CDR2 sequences are SEHNR and FQNEAQ (reference sequence). The V gene lost 3 bases and the J gene lost 2 bases, with 6 bases spanning the gap. The CDR3 DNA reads as TGTGCCAGCAGCTTGGAGGCCACAGATACGCAGTATTTT. Its translation is CASSLEATDTQYF.

The chain employs TRBV6-6 and TRBJ2-3; TRBD1 might be the D (5 bases). Trimming stripped 2 bases from V and 6 bases from J, with 18 bases between. Germline V gene sequence: CDR1 MNHNY, CDR2 SVGAGI (reference sequence). This CDR3 spans 16 amino acids. As DNA, the CDR3 is TGTGCCAGCAGTTACCCCCTGGGTCGAGCAGGGGATACGCAGTATTTT. It specifies CASSYPLGRAGDTQYF.

This clone was picked up one time. The chain links TRBV7-9 to TRBJ2-7; TRBD1 aligns across 7 bases. Germline loops: CDR1 SEHNR, CDR2 FQNEAQ (reference sequence). With V trimmed by 5 bases and J by 1 base, 5 bases remained unmatched. CDR3 length: 14 residues. The CDR3 protein is CASSIRDSSYEQYF. The CDR3 nucleotides are TGTGCCAGCAGCATCCGGGACAGTTCCTACGAGCAGTACTTC.